These T cell receptor beta chains were read from a single sample in a study of immune heterogeneity within non-small cell lung tumors. Each CDR3 protein is one row after TCRdb ran MiXCR on the multiplex PCR reads. The sample includes 10,000 to 13,000 distinct CDR3 sequences, under 35% of them seen just once. The sequencing input was lung tumor tissue. The receptors were gathered from a woman aged 45-59 years with non-small cell lung cancer. The CDR3 runs from the conserved cysteine through the conserved F or W. A D gene is named only where the DNA matches it firmly. The size of a clone is reported for some rows only, either as once, few or many, or as a class for expanded clones.

cdr3_aa | cdr3_nt | d_call | v_call | clone_size | j_call
CASSATRNTDTQYF | TGTGCCAGCAGTGCAACTAGAAACACAGATACGCAGTATTTT | . | TRBV6-1 | few | TRBJ2-3
CASSYSVAGLEETQYF | TGTGCCAGCAGTTACTCCGTGGCCGGACTAGAGGAGACCCAGTACTTC | TRBD2 | TRBV6-6 | many | TRBJ2-5
CASIIGARAEAFF | TGTGCCAGCATCATCGGGGCTCGGGCTGAAGCTTTCTTT | . | TRBV6-1 | medium-sized | TRBJ1-1
CASSYPLQGGQETQYF | TGTGCCAGCAGTTACCCCCTTCAAGGGGGCCAAGAGACCCAGTACTTC | . | TRBV6-5 | . | TRBJ2-5
CASGINQGANQPQHF | TGTGCCAGTGGTATTAATCAGGGGGCAAATCAGCCCCAGCACTTT | TRBD1 | TRBV19 | . | TRBJ1-5
CASSLYQETQYF | TGTGCCAGCTCTCTGTACCAAGAGACCCAGTACTTC | . | TRBV18 | . | TRBJ2-5
CASGWGSGRPSYEQYF | TGTGCCAGCGGTTGGGGTAGCGGGAGGCCTTCCTACGAGCAGTACTTC | TRBD2 | TRBV28 | . | TRBJ2-7
CASEAGGSSYNEQFF | TGTGCCAGCGAGGCGGGGGGGAGCTCCTACAATGAGCAGTTCTTC | TRBD2 | TRBV27 | many | TRBJ2-1
CASSLRRAEGQFF | TGTGCCAGCAGCTTACGTCGAGCCGAGGGGCAGTTCTTC | . | TRBV7-2 | many | TRBJ2-1
CASNNRAVAFF | TGTGCCAGCAACAACAGGGCGGTAGCTTTCTTT | . | TRBV2 | medium-sized | TRBJ1-1
CASSFARGLYTF | TGTGCCAGCAGTTTCGCCCGGGGGCTCTACACCTTC | . | TRBV28 | many | TRBJ1-2
CASTPGLVTGELFF | TGTGCCAGCACCCCGGGACTAGTTACCGGGGAGCTGTTTTTT | TRBD2 | TRBV6-2/TRBV6-3 | . | TRBJ2-2
CASSPTGRYYEQYF | TGTGCCAGCAGCCCTACGGGACGGTACTACGAGCAGTACTTC | . | TRBV3-1 | many | TRBJ2-7
CASSESPGLFVSGELFF | TGCGCCAGCAGTGAGTCTCCGGGACTCTTTGTCTCCGGGGAGCTGTTTTTT | . | TRBV10-2 | many | TRBJ2-2
CASSPLGADTQYF | TGTGCCAGCAGCCCCCTAGGGGCAGATACGCAGTATTTT | . | TRBV7-6 | . | TRBJ2-3
CASSLRAPKSYEQYF | TGTGCCAGCAGTTTAAGGGCCCCTAAGTCCTACGAGCAGTACTTC | . | TRBV27 | . | TRBJ2-7
CASSDGRQPPYEQYF | TGCGCCAGCAGTGATGGCCGACAGCCCCCCTACGAGCAGTACTTC | . | TRBV10-2 | few | TRBJ2-7
CSVEEGHQNTEAFF | TGCAGCGTTGAAGAAGGGCACCAGAACACTGAAGCTTTCTTT | . | TRBV29-1 | many | TRBJ1-1
CASSDRVITYEQYF | TGTGCCAGCAGTGACAGGGTCATAACCTACGAGCAGTACTTC | . | TRBV6-4 | . | TRBJ2-7
CASSRTGAHTEAFF | TGTGCCAGCAGTCGGACAGGGGCTCACACTGAAGCTTTCTTT | TRBD1 | TRBV28 | . | TRBJ1-1
CASTRDRGSTEAFF | TGTGCCAGCACCAGGGACAGAGGTAGCACTGAAGCTTTCTTT | TRBD1 | TRBV12-3/TRBV12-4 | many | TRBJ1-1
CSARPWTDNYGYTF | TGCAGTGCTAGGCCCTGGACCGACAACTATGGCTACACCTTC | . | TRBV20-1 | many | TRBJ1-2
CAWSVRDNQPQHF | TGTGCCTGGAGTGTACGGGACAATCAGCCCCAGCATTTT | . | TRBV30 | . | TRBJ1-5
CASSVAGSGSLNEQFF | TGTGCCAGCAGCGTAGCGGGTAGCGGGAGCCTCAATGAGCAGTTCTTC | TRBD2 | TRBV9 | many | TRBJ2-1
CASSPNSATIRTQYF | TGTGCCAGCAGTCCGAACTCGGCGACTATTCGTACGCAGTATTTT | . | TRBV27 | few | TRBJ2-3
CASSSSGTTYEQYF | TGTGCCAGCAGTTCAAGCGGGACCACCTACGAGCAGTACTTC | TRBD2 | TRBV28 | once | TRBJ2-7
CASSPGAMNTEAFF | TGTGCCAGCAGCCCCGGGGCGATGAACACTGAAGCTTTCTTT | . | TRBV5-5 | once | TRBJ1-1
CASGPGLGFGRAFF | TGTGCCAGTGGCCCGGGCTTGGGCTTTGGTAGAGCTTTCTTT | . | TRBV19 | . | TRBJ1-1
CASSYSAGGTEAFF | TGTGCCAGCAGTTACTCGGCAGGGGGCACTGAAGCTTTCTTT | TRBD1 | TRBV6-5 | . | TRBJ1-1
CASSPRLAGGKGETQYF | TGCGCCAGCAGCCCACGACTAGCGGGGGGGAAAGGGGAGACCCAGTACTTC | TRBD2 | TRBV5-1 | few | TRBJ2-5
CASSEYPSGNQPQHF | TGTGCCAGCAGTGAATATCCCTCCGGCAATCAGCCCCAGCATTTT | . | TRBV6-1 | . | TRBJ1-5
CSALQAEAFF | TGCAGTGCACTACAGGCTGAAGCTTTCTTT | . | TRBV20-1 | . | TRBJ1-1
CASSLGASGYTF | TGTGCCAGCAGTTTAGGGGCTTCGGGGTACACCTTC | . | TRBV12-3/TRBV12-4 | many | TRBJ1-2
CASSSRGSGPSSYGYTF | TGTGCCAGCAGTTCTCGTGGAAGTGGGCCCTCCTCCTATGGCTACACCTTC | . | TRBV28 | many | TRBJ1-2
CASSKGILAGAANTVELFF | TGCGCCAGCAGTAAGGGGATACTAGCGGGGGCCGCGAACACCGTGGAGCTGTTTTTC | TRBD2 | TRBV5-1 | . | TRBJ2-2
CASSLEPGDSPLHF | TGTGCCAGCAGCTTGGAGCCTGGGGATTCACCCCTCCACTTT | . | TRBV5-5 | few | TRBJ1-6
CASFSPGTGSYEQYF | TGTGCCAGCTTTTCGCCCGGGACAGGTTCCTACGAGCAGTACTTC | TRBD1 | TRBV27 | once | TRBJ2-7
CSVDRSSGGARGGTDAQYF | TGCAGCGTTGATAGGTCTAGCGGGGGGGCCAGGGGAGGGACAGATGCGCAGTATTTT | TRBD2 | TRBV29-1 | few | TRBJ2-3
CASSPRRVLGIQYF | TGTGCCAGCTCACCTCGGAGAGTTTTGGGCATTCAGTACTTC | . | TRBV18 | few | TRBJ2-4
CASTRGLAWDEQFF | TGCGCCAGCACGCGGGGACTAGCGTGGGATGAGCAGTTCTTC | TRBD2 | TRBV5-1 | many | TRBJ2-1
CSLTSGGGNTQYF | TGCAGTCTCACTAGCGGGGGGGGAAATACGCAGTATTTT | TRBD2 | TRBV20-1 | few | TRBJ2-3
CASSLDGTRTNEKLFF | TGCGCCAGCAGCTTGGATGGGACGCGGACTAATGAAAAACTGTTTTTT | . | TRBV5-1 | . | TRBJ1-4
CASSTGSYEQYF | TGCGCCAGCAGTACGGGATCCTACGAGCAGTACTTC | . | TRBV10-2 | medium-sized | TRBJ2-7
CASSLGSTGGLITEAFF | TGCGCCAGCAGCTTGGGATCTACAGGGGGGTTGATCACTGAAGCTTTCTTT | TRBD1 | TRBV5-1 | . | TRBJ1-1
CASSLGQGAFSGNTIYF | TGCGCCAGCAGCTTGGGACAGGGGGCTTTCTCTGGAAACACCATATATTTT | TRBD1 | TRBV5-1 | many | TRBJ1-3
CASTPGMGGTYEQYF | TGCGCCAGCACCCCCGGGATGGGGGGAACCTACGAGCAGTACTTC | . | TRBV4-1 | medium-sized | TRBJ2-7
CASSYSRGPSSTDTQYF | TGTGCCAGCAGTTACTCGAGGGGCCCTTCTAGCACAGATACGCAGTATTTT | . | TRBV6-5 | many | TRBJ2-3
CASGTGGRMGEQFF | TGTGCCAGCGGAACTGGCGGGAGGATGGGTGAGCAGTTCTTC | TRBD2 | TRBV6-2/TRBV6-3 | many | TRBJ2-1
CASSPPTSWNYEQFF | TGTGCCAGCAGCCCGCCGACTAGCTGGAATTATGAGCAGTTCTTC | TRBD2 | TRBV5-1 | few | TRBJ2-1
CASGAEWTTGELFF | TGTGCCAGCGGAGCGGAATGGACAACCGGGGAGCTGTTTTTT | . | TRBV6-2/TRBV6-3 | . | TRBJ2-2
CASSLPGQALAEQYF | TGTGCCAGCAGTTTACCGGGACAGGCTCTCGCCGAGCAGTACTTC | TRBD1 | TRBV28 | many | TRBJ2-7
CASSSGLAGEQYF | TGTGCCAGCAGTTCGGGACTAGCTGGCGAGCAGTACTTC | TRBD2 | TRBV6-1 | . | TRBJ2-7
CASSLDYANYGYTF | TGTGCCAGCAGCTTAGATTACGCTAACTATGGCTACACCTTC | . | TRBV11-2 | many | TRBJ1-2
CASSYEDHLRVGPLDTHGYTF | TGTGCCAGCAGTTACGAAGATCATCTGCGAGTCGGGCCCCTTGACACACATGGCTACACCTTC | . | TRBV6-5 | many | TRBJ1-2
CASSELAGVNNEQFF | TGCGCCAGCAGTGAACTAGCGGGAGTAAATAATGAGCAGTTCTTC | TRBD2 | TRBV10-1 | . | TRBJ2-1